This is a list of T cell receptor beta chains from one sample in a study of blood T cell repertoires in COVID-19. Here immunoSEQ multiplex PCR was the method, and the copy in TCRdb shows in-frame clones only, minus some. This table has over 100,000 clones, 84% appearing once. The source material was peripheral blood. The receptors were sampled from a human donor in a cohort sampled during active COVID-19. Each CDR3 is given with its conserved first and last residue. The D gene is left open where the match is weak. Only some rows state a clone size, as once, few, many or a class for expanded clones.

NA,TRBV5-6,NA,TRBJ2-2,TGTGCCAGCAGCTTGCGGGTAGGGGAGCTGTTTTTT,CASSLRVGELFF
TRBD1,TRBV9,NA,TRBJ2-5,TGTGCCAGCAGCGTCTGGGACAGCCTTCAAGAGACCCAGTACTTC,CASSVWDSLQETQYF
NA,TRBV5-5,once,TRBJ2-1,TGTGCCAGCAGCTTGAAAACGACACCCGATGGGCAGTTCTTC,CASSLKTTPDGQFF
NA,TRBV21-1,many,TRBJ1-1,TGTGCCAGCAGCACCCCAGTAGGGACAGAGTTGAACACTGAAGCTTTCTTT,CASSTPVGTELNTEAFF
NA,TRBV25-1,NA,TRBJ1-3,TGTGCCAGCAGTGAACGGGTAACAGGAAACACCATATATTTT,CASSERVTGNTIYF
NA,TRBV24-1,NA,TRBJ2-7,TGTGCCACCAGTGATGCTCGAGGAGGACTGAGCTACGAGCAGTACTTC,CATSDARGGLSYEQYF
NA,TRBV7-3,NA,TRBJ1-1,TGTGCCAGCAGCTTAGAGGCCAGGGCGGTTGCTTTCTTT,CASSLEARAVAFF
TRBD2,TRBV28,NA,TRBJ2-2,TGTGCCAGCAGGCGGACCTTTAGGACTCGAGGACTAGCGGGGGGAACCGGGGAGCTGTTTTTT,CASRRTFRTRGLAGGTGELFF
NA,TRBV10-3,NA,TRBJ2-3,TGTGCCATCAGTGGAGCGGGAGATACGCAGTATTTT,CAISGAGDTQYF
TRBD2,TRBV2,NA,TRBJ2-3,TGTGCCAGCAATCGGAATAGCGGGGTTACAGATACGCAGTATTTT,CASNRNSGVTDTQYF
NA,TRBV7-3,NA,TRBJ1-1,TGTGCCAGCAGCCTCCGACAGAACACTGAAGCTTTCTTT,CASSLRQNTEAFF
NA,TRBV5-1,NA,TRBJ2-3,TGCGCCAGCAGCCCGGGAGGGGACAGTGGTGTCTCGCAGTATTTT,CASSPGGDSGVSQYF
NA,TRBV12-3/TRBV12-4,NA,TRBJ1-2,TGTGCCAGCAGGGGGGGTGGGTACTATGGCTACACCTTC,CASRGGGYYGYTF
NA,TRBV6-2/TRBV6-3,NA,TRBJ2-7,TGTGCCAGCAGCCAAGGAGGCTACGAGCAGTACTTC,CASSQGGYEQYF
NA,TRBV11-2,NA,TRBJ1-3,TGTGCCAGCAGCTTAGATATTGGACACAGTCAAGGAAACACCATATATTTT,CASSLDIGHSQGNTIYF
TRBD1,TRBV5-1,NA,TRBJ2-3,TGCGCCAGCGGAAAGGGGACAGAAGATACGCAGTATTTT,CASGKGTEDTQYF
NA,TRBV4-2,NA,TRBJ1-4,TGTGCCAGCAGCCAAGATCTAGGGGGACGGTGGTCAGAAAAACTGTTTTTT,CASSQDLGGRWSEKLFF
TRBD2,TRBV7-2,NA,TRBJ2-1,TGTGCCAGCAGCTCGGGCGGGGGGCGTGAGTTCTTC,CASSSGGGREFF
NA,TRBV7-2,NA,TRBJ2-3,TGTGCCAGCAGCACGCAAGGCAGGGCAGATACGCAGTATTTT,CASSTQGRADTQYF
NA,TRBV2,NA,TRBJ2-4,TGTGCCAGCAAGGACAGGGCGGGAGCCATTCAGTACTTC,CASKDRAGAIQYF
NA,TRBV3-1/TRBV3-2,once,TRBJ2-1,TGTGCCAGCAGCCAAGCGCCAGTCAATGAGCAGTTCTTC,CASSQAPVNEQFF
NA,TRBV28,NA,TRBJ1-2,TGTGCCAGCAGTTTGACGGCGGAGTACTATGGCTACACCTTC,CASSLTAEYYGYTF
NA,TRBV15,NA,TRBJ2-2,TGTGCCACCAGCCATGAGGCGCACCGTACCGGGGAGCTGTTTTTT,CATSHEAHRTGELFF
TRBD2,TRBV24-1,NA,TRBJ2-5,TGTGCCACCAGTGATCCGCGGGCTAGCGGAGAGACCCAGTACTTC,CATSDPRASGETQYF
NA,TRBV19,few,TRBJ1-5,TGTGCCAGTAGTACGCAGGGGAGCAATCAGCCCCAGCATTTT,CASSTQGSNQPQHF
NA,TRBV27,few,TRBJ2-7,TGTGCCAGCAGTTTAGCGGTAAGCTCCTACGAGCAGTACTTC,CASSLAVSSYEQYF
NA,TRBV5-1,NA,TRBJ2-3,TGCGCCAGCAGCTCGGCGGACACAGATACGCAGTATTTT,CASSSADTDTQYF
NA,TRBV12-3/TRBV12-4,NA,TRBJ2-7,TGTGCCAGCAGTTTTGGGGAGGCCTACGAGCAGTACTTC,CASSFGEAYEQYF
NA,TRBV6-2/TRBV6-3,NA,TRBJ2-7,TGTGCCAGCAGTCCCTCCTACGTCGAGCAGTACTTC,CASSPSYVEQYF
NA,TRBV10-3,NA,TRBJ1-3,TGTGCCATCAGTGGGGCCTTCCGGGGAAACACCATATATTTT,CAISGAFRGNTIYF
NA,TRBV5-6,NA,TRBJ1-2,TGTGCCAGCAGCTTGACAGGGCGTAACTATGGCTACACCTTC,CASSLTGRNYGYTF
TRBD1,TRBV6-2/TRBV6-3,NA,TRBJ2-1,TGTGCCAGCAGTTACTGGAACAGGGGGCGCCGGGGATCCTACAATGAGCAGTTCTTC,CASSYWNRGRRGSYNEQFF
NA,TRBV5-1,NA,TRBJ2-7,TGCGCCAGCAGCCTCTCACTCGCGGGGGCGGGGGAGCAGTACTTC,CASSLSLAGAGEQYF
NA,TRBV6-2/TRBV6-3,NA,TRBJ2-2,TGTGCCAGCAGTACGGGATTCGGGGAGCTGTTTTTT,CASSTGFGELFF
TRBD1,TRBV24-1,NA,TRBJ2-3,TGTGCCACCAGTGATCCGACCAGGGGGCTAGGAGGAGATACGCAGTATTTT,CATSDPTRGLGGDTQYF
TRBD1,TRBV23-1,NA,TRBJ2-3,TGCGCCAGCAGTCAATCATCCAGGGGGATAGATACGCAGTATTTT,CASSQSSRGIDTQYF
NA,TRBV3-1/TRBV3-2,NA,TRBJ2-5,TGTGCCAGCAGCCAAGTGTGGTGGCAGGGGCAAGAGACCCAGTACTTC,CASSQVWWQGQETQYF
TRBD1,TRBV19,NA,TRBJ2-5,TGTGCCAGTAGCCTTTACAGGGGTAGGTGGCAAGAGACCCAGTACTTC,CASSLYRGRWQETQYF
TRBD1,TRBV28,NA,TRBJ1-6,TGTGCCAGCAGCGCTCGACAGGGGTATAATTCACCCCTCCACTTT,CASSARQGYNSPLHF
TRBD2,TRBV11-3,few,TRBJ2-2,TGTGCCAGCAGCTTGGGGACTAGCAGCACCGGGGAGCTGTTTTTT,CASSLGTSSTGELFF
NA,TRBV10-3,NA,TRBJ1-3,TGTGCCATCAGTGCAAACTTACGAAGCTCTGGAAACACCATATATTTT,CAISANLRSSGNTIYF
NA,TRBV28,NA,TRBJ1-5,TGTGCCAGCAACATAGGGACCGGAGGGAGCAATCAGCCCCAGCATTTT,CASNIGTGGSNQPQHF
TRBD2,TRBV3-1/TRBV3-2,NA,TRBJ2-1,TGTGCCAGCAGCCTTCTCGGGGGGGCCGTCTACAATGAGCAGTTCTTC,CASSLLGGAVYNEQFF
NA,TRBV10-3,many,TRBJ1-2,TGTGCCATCAGTGAGGATGGGCAGGGAGGCTACACCTTC,CAISEDGQGGYTF
TRBD1,TRBV5-1,once,TRBJ2-4,TGCGCCAGCAGCGCCGGGACAGGGCTAGCCAAAAACATTCAGTACTTC,CASSAGTGLAKNIQYF
TRBD2,TRBV6-5,NA,TRBJ2-1,TGTGCCAGCAGTCAGACTAGCGGGGGGGCAAATGAGCAGTTCTTC,CASSQTSGGANEQFF
NA,TRBV9,NA,TRBJ2-2,TGTGCCAGCAGCGTAGCCAGGGATCGGACCGGGGAGCTGTTTTTT,CASSVARDRTGELFF
TRBD1,TRBV14,NA,TRBJ1-2,TGTGCCAGCAGCCAGTTGGACAGGAACTATGGCTACACCTTC,CASSQLDRNYGYTF
TRBD2,TRBV5-1,NA,TRBJ2-2,TGCGCCAGCAGCCAACCTGCGGGGGGGCCGCGAACCGGGGAGCTGTTTTTT,CASSQPAGGPRTGELFF
NA,TRBV6-2/TRBV6-3,NA,TRBJ1-3,TGTGCCAGCAGTCGCCAGGGTATTGGAAACACCATATATTTT,CASSRQGIGNTIYF
NA,TRBV18,NA,TRBJ2-3,TGTGCCAGCTCACCACCCCTAGAGACAGATACGCAGTATTTT,CASSPPLETDTQYF
NA,TRBV2,NA,TRBJ1-5,TGTGCCAGCAGTGACAGGTCCAATCAGCCCCAGCATTTT,CASSDRSNQPQHF
NA,TRBV9,NA,TRBJ2-5,TGTGCCAGCAGCGCTAGGACAGTAAGTCCTCAAGAGACCCAGTACTTC,CASSARTVSPQETQYF
TRBD2,TRBV28,NA,TRBJ2-7,TGTGCCAGCAGCCAACCGGGACTAGGGGCCTACGAGCAGTACTTC,CASSQPGLGAYEQYF
NA,TRBV19,NA,TRBJ1-5,TGTGCCAGTAGTATCCGAGGGCAGCCCCAGCATTTT,CASSIRGQPQHF